This T cell receptor (beta chain) was obtained from a study of T cell repertoires in cytomegalovirus infection. Study-wide context: Evidence of both CMV infection and a matching HLA type came from public TCR beta signatures.

The CDR3 length is 13 residues. J lost 7 bases, V lost 5 bases, and 8 bases had no gene match. This clonotype appeared a few times. Antigen specificity is unknown. Findings of the study overall: Cumulative frequency (of public TCR beta family members) identified carriers of CMV plus the relevant HLA. HLA-C-restricted CMV clonotypes gave the most frequent clonotype in two of eight donors.

TCRdb called the reads again in MiXCR, with one record for every CDR3 protein. Of about 180,000 distinct CDR3 sequences listed, about 15% are singletons. The chain combines TRBV12-3 or TRBV12-4 with TRBJ2-7; 7 nucleotides match TRBD1. The origin of this receptor is a human donor in good health (CMV status not recorded). Some clones in this sample may be carry-over from other donors' samples. The sequencing input was CD8+ T cells from PBMCs. The CDR3 sequence is CASSDPGQTEQYF. For the CDR3, the DNA is TGTGCCAGCAGTGACCCGGGACAGACTGAGCAGTACTTC.